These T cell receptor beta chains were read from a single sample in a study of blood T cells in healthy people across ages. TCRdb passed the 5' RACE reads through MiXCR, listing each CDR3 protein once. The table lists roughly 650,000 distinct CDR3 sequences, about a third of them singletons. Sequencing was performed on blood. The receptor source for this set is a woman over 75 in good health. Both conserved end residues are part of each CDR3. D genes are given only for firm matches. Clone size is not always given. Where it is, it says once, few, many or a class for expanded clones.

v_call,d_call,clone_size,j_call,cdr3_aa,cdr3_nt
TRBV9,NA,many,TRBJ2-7,CASSAPGSYEQYF,TGTGCCAGCAGCGCCCCGGGTTCCTACGAGCAGTACTTC
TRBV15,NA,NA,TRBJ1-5,CATSREGHQPQHF,TGTGCCACCAGCAGAGAGGGACATCAGCCCCAGCATTTT
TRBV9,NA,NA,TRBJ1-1,CASSVDNTEAFF,TGTGCCAGCAGCGTAGATAACACTGAAGCTTTCTTT
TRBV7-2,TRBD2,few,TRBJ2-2,CASSLTAGGTGELFF,TGTGCCAGCAGCTTAACAGCGGGGGGCACCGGGGAGCTGTTTTTT
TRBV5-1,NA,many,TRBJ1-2,CASSAGPGLSFYGYTF,TGCGCCAGCAGCGCCGGGCCGGGACTTTCTTTCTATGGCTACACCTTC
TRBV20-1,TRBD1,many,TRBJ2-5,CSAAGTGEEETQYF,TGCAGTGCTGCCGGGACAGGGGAGGAAGAGACCCAGTACTTC
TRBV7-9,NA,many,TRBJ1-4,CASTELNEKLFF,TGTGCCAGCACAGAATTGAATGAAAAACTGTTTTTT
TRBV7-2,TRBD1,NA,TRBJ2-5,CASSPGTGWQETQYF,TGTGCCAGCAGCCCCGGGACAGGGTGGCAAGAGACCCAGTACTTC
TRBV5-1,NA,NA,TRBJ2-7,CASSLVGYGQYF,TGCGCCAGCAGCTTGGTAGGTTACGGGCAGTACTTC
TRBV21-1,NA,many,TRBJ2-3,CASSSPTDTQYF,TGTGCCAGCAGCAGCCCCACAGATACGCAGTATTTT
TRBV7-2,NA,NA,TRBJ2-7,CASSLGDTYEQYF,TGTGCCAGCAGCTTAGGGGACACGTACGAGCAGTACTTC
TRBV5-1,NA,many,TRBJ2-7,CASSSDRSYEQYF,TGCGCCAGCAGCTCGGACAGATCCTACGAGCAGTACTTC
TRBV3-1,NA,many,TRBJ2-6,CASSQGPSGANVLTF,TGTGCCAGCAGCCAAGGGCCCTCTGGGGCCAACGTCCTGACTTTC
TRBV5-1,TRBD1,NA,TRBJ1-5,CASSLTGGWESPQHF,TGCGCCAGCAGCTTGACAGGGGGTTGGGAATCGCCCCAGCATTTT
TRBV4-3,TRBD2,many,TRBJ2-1,CASSQGMTSGGGSPYNEQFF,TGCGCCAGCAGCCAAGGAATGACTAGCGGGGGGGGTTCTCCCTACAATGAGCAGTTCTTC
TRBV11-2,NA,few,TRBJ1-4,CASTVRGAGGNEKLFF,TGTGCCAGCACCGTCCGAGGGGCCGGGGGGAATGAAAAACTGTTTTTT
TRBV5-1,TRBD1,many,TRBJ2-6,CASSGTVMGAGANVLTF,TGCGCCAGCAGCGGGACAGTCATGGGAGCTGGGGCCAACGTCCTGACTTTC
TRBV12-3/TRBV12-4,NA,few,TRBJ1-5,CASSLGRVTPQHF,TGTGCCAGCAGTTTAGGGAGGGTTACGCCCCAGCATTTT
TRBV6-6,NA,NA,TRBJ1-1,CASSYPVGGENTEAFF,TGTGCCAGCAGTTACCCGGTTGGGGGCGAGAACACTGAAGCTTTCTTT
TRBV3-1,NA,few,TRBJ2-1,CTSSPGAQNRANEQFF,TGTACCAGCAGCCCAGGGGCACAGAATCGGGCGAATGAGCAGTTCTTC
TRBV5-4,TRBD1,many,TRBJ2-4,CASSLEGTGENIQYF,TGTGCCAGCAGCTTGGAGGGGACAGGGGAAAACATTCAGTACTTC
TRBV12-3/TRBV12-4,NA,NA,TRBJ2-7,CASQSGTHSYEQYF,TGTGCCAGCCAGTCCGGGACCCACTCCTACGAGCAGTACTTC
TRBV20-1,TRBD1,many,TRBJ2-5,CSARPSTGTARETQYF,TGCAGTGCTAGACCATCGACAGGGACGGCTCGAGAGACCCAGTACTTC
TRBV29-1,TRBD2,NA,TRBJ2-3,CSVEGLATDTQYF,TGCAGCGTTGAAGGACTAGCAACAGATACGCAGTATTTT
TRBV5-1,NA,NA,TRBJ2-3,CASTEEAARHVDTQYF,TGCGCCAGCACTGAGGAGGCCGCCAGACACGTCGATACGCAGTATTTT
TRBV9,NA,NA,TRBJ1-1,CASSVEQGTTEAFF,TGTGCCAGCAGCGTAGAGCAGGGCACTACTGAAGCTTTCTTT
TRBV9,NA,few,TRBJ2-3,CASSVGRGFGGYTDTQYF,TGTGCCAGCAGCGTAGGTCGGGGGTTTGGAGGGTATACAGATACGCAGTATTTT
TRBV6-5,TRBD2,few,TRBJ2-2,CASSYGRGGQDTGELFF,TGTGCCAGCAGTTACGGTCGGGGGGGCCAAGACACCGGGGAGCTGTTTTTT
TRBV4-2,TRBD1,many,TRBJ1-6,CASSQETGVNSPLHF,TGTGCCAGCAGCCAGGAAACAGGGGTTAATTCACCCCTCCACTTT
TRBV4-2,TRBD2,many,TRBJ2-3,CASSQIGLAGADTQYF,TGTGCCAGCAGCCAGATAGGACTAGCGGGGGCAGATACGCAGTATTTT
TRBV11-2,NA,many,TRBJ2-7,CASSRRVSSYEQYF,TGTGCCAGCAGCCGACGGGTGAGCTCCTACGAGCAGTACTTC
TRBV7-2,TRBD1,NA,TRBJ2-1,CASSLDRVMYIYNEQFF,TGTGCCAGCAGCCTCGACAGGGTTATGTATATTTACAATGAGCAGTTCTTC
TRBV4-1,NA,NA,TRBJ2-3,CASSQDSQSAGAGGDTQYF,TGCGCCAGCAGCCAAGATTCCCAATCCGCGGGGGCCGGGGGAGATACGCAGTATTTT
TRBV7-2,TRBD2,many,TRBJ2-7,CASSSGRGGVMKQYF,TGTGCCAGCAGCTCAGGACGGGGGGGGGTTATGAAGCAGTACTTC
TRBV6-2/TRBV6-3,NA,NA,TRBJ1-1,CASRGQGYTEAFF,TGTGCCAGCAGGGGCCAGGGGTACACTGAAGCTTTCTTT
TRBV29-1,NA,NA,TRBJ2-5,CSVAEVPGRLQETQYF,TGCAGCGTTGCCGAAGTCCCGGGACGTTTACAAGAGACCCAGTACTTC
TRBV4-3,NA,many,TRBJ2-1,CASSQDIEDEQFF,TGCGCCAGCAGCCAAGATATTGAGGATGAGCAGTTCTTC
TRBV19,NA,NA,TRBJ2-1,CASSPGTHTYNEQFF,TGTGCCAGTAGCCCCGGGACACACACCTACAATGAGCAGTTCTTC
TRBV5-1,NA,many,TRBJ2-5,CASSFGRGYQETQYF,TGCGCCAGCAGCTTTGGTAGGGGTTACCAAGAGACCCAGTACTTC
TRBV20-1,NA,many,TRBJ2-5,CSASSPDSDHLMETQYF,TGCAGTGCCTCCTCCCCCGACAGCGACCATCTTATGGAGACCCAGTACTTC
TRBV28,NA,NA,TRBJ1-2,CASSLLVGYGYTF,TGTGCCAGCAGTTTATTGGTTGGCTATGGCTACACCTTC
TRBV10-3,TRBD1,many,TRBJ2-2,CAISGSPDRVTGELFF,TGTGCCATCAGTGGTAGCCCGGACAGGGTGACCGGGGAGCTGTTTTTT
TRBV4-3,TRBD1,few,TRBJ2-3,CASRQGTGDLTDTQYF,TGCGCCAGCCGCCAAGGGACAGGGGATCTGACGGATACGCAGTATTTT
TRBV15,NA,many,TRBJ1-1,CATSGLRVTEAFF,TGTGCCACCAGCGGCCTCAGGGTAACTGAAGCTTTCTTT
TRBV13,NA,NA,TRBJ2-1,CASSSMTGYSEQFF,TGTGCCAGCAGCTCAATGACAGGTTATAGTGAGCAGTTCTTC
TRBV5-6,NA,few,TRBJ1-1,CASSLVSDLAEAFF,TGTGCCAGCAGCTTGGTTTCAGACCTAGCTGAAGCTTTCTTT
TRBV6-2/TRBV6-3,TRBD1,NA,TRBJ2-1,CASWVRLTGIKDNEQFF,TGTGCCAGCTGGGTCAGATTGACAGGGATTAAGGACAATGAGCAGTTCTTC
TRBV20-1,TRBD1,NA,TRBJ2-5,CSARDRGPRETQYF,TGCAGTGCTAGGGACAGGGGACCCAGGGAGACCCAGTACTTC
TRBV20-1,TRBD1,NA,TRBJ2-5,CSASYLGRGLSETQYF,TGCAGTGCTAGTTATCTGGGCAGGGGGCTGTCTGAGACCCAGTACTTC
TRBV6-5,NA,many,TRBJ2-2,CASSYFGTKMGGELFF,TGTGCCAGCAGTTATTTTGGGACCAAAATGGGCGGGGAGCTGTTTTTT
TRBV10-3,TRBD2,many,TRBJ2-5,CATVAGLAGVYQETQYF,TGTGCCACCGTTGCCGGACTAGCGGGCGTGTACCAAGAGACCCAGTACTTC
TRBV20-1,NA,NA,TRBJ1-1,CSARRDTEACF,TGCAGTGCGCGAAGGGACACTGAAGCTTGCTTT
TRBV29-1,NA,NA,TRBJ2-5,CSVEVLGSSAETQYF,TGCAGCGTTGAAGTGTTAGGGTCCTCGGCAGAGACCCAGTACTTC